These 12 T cell receptor beta chains share one sample of origin, sequenced in a study of monozygotic twins with inflammatory bowel disease. TCRdb derives one entry per CDR3 protein from the 5' RACE reads, leaving out DNA. This repertoire includes 400,000 to 500,000 distinct CDR3 sequences. The sample was blood. The origin of the receptors is a human donor with ulcerative colitis or Crohn's disease, or a healthy co-twin of an affected twin (not recorded which).

The CDR3 loop reads CASTYVPGRGYTF. The genes are TRBV5-6 and TRBJ1-2; TCRdb gives TRBD1 as the D gene, but with no DNA this cannot be confirmed. Germline CDR1 is SGHDT and CDR2 is YYEEEE. There are 13 residues in the CDR3.

The rearrangement links TRBV12-3 or TRBV12-4 to TRBJ1-5; TCRdb indicates TRBD1, and absent DNA this call remains unverified. This CDR3 contains 16 residues. The CDR3 loop reads CASSLSFGQGNQPQHF.

J is TRBJ2-7 and V is TRBV30. The CDR3 has 13 residues. The V gene's germline CDR1 is GTSNPN and CDR2 SVGIG (reference sequence). CDR3: CAWSVGVDYEQYF.

V is TRBV9 and J is TRBJ2-2. This CDR3 comprises 12 residues. In germline, CDR1 is SGDLS, CDR2 YYNGEE. CDR3 protein: CASSPSTGELFF.

The chain joins TRBV5-1 to TRBJ2-7; TCRdb reports TRBD2, a call that lacks DNA to check it against. The CDR3 contains 17 residues. The germline V gene encodes CDR1 SGHRS and CDR2 YFSETQ. The CDR3 sequence: CASSHAAGGAGSYEQYF.

This chain connects TRBV12-3 or TRBV12-4 to TRBJ2-1; lacking DNA, the TRBD1 call made by TCRdb goes unchecked. This CDR3 has 12 residues. CDR3 in amino acids: CASSSPVRGQFF.

The chain has TRBV29-1 and TRBJ2-7; TCRdb designates TRBD1, a call that cannot be tested without DNA. CDR3 length: 13 residues. Germline CDR1 reads SQVTM; CDR2 reads ANQGSEA. The CDR3 here is CSVRGLAGDEQYF.

The chain recombines TRBV27 with TRBJ2-1; lacking DNA, the TRBD2 call made by TCRdb goes unchecked. Per germline, CDR1 MNHEY and CDR2 SMNVEV (reference sequence). The CDR3 is 18 residues long. CDR3 sequence reads: CASSWDRNLAGATSEQFF.

V and J are TRBV3-1 and TRBJ2-7; TCRdb's D gene call, TRBD1, goes unchecked for lack of DNA. Germline V lookup: CDR1 LGHDT, CDR2 YNNKEL (reference sequence). The CDR3 has 12 amino acids. The CDR3 loop reads CASSLDRNEQYF.

The CDR3 loop reads CASSHLTGGFQNIQYF. The chain links TRBV4-1 to TRBJ2-4; TCRdb gives TRBD1 as the D gene, but with no DNA this cannot be confirmed. Germline assignment: CDR1 MGHRA and CDR2 YSYEKL. The CDR3 extends over 16 amino acids.

This chain joins TRBV2 and TRBJ2-3; TCRdb selects TRBD2, and the lack of DNA leaves this call unchecked. This CDR3 region has 12 residues. Germline V gene data show CDR1 as SNHLY and CDR2 as FYNNEI. CDR3 residues: CASSAGLQTQYF. The full variable domain, completed using reference TRBV2 and TRBJ2-3, is EPEVTQTPSHQVTQMGQEVILRCVPISNHLYFYWYRQILGQKVEFLVSFYNNEISEKSEIFDDQFSVERPDGSNFTLKIRSTKLEDSAMYFCASSAGLQTQYFGPGTRLTVL.

This CDR3 is CSAWALRDQETQYF. V gene TRBV20-1 combines with J gene TRBJ2-5. The CDR3 runs to 14 residues. Germline CDR1 reads DFQATT; CDR2 reads SNEGSKA (reference sequence).